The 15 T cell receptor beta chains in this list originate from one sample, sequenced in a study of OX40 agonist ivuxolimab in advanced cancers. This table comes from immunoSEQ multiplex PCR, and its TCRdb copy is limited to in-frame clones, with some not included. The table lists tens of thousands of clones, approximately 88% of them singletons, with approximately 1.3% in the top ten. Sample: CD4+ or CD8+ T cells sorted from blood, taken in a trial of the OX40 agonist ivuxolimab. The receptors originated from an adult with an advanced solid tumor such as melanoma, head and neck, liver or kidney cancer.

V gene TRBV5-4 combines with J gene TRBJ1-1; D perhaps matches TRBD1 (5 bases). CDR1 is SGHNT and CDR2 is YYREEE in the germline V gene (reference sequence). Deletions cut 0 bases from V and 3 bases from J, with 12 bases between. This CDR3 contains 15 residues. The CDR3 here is CASSLGLRDHTEAFF. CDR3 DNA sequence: TGTGCCAGCAGCTTGGGCCTCCGGGACCACACTGAAGCTTTCTTT. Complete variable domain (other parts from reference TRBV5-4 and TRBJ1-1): ETGVTQSPTHLIKTRGQQVTLRCSSQSGHNTVSWYQQALGQGPQFIFQYYREEENGRGNFPPRFSGLQFPNYSSELNVNALELDDSALYLCASSLGLRDHTEAFFGQGTRLTVV.

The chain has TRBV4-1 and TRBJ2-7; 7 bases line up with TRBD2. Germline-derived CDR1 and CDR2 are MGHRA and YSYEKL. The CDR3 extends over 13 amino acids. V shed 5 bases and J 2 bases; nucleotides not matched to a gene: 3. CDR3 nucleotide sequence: TGCGCCAGCAGCTCGGGACTACCCTACGAGCAGTACTTC. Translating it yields CASSSGLPYEQYF.

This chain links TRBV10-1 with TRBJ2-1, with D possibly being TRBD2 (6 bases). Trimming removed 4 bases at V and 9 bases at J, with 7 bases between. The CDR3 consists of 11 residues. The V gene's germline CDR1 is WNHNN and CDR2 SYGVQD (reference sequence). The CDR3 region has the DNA TGCGCCAGCAGTGTGGAGGGTGAGCAGTTCTTC. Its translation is CASSVEGEQFF.

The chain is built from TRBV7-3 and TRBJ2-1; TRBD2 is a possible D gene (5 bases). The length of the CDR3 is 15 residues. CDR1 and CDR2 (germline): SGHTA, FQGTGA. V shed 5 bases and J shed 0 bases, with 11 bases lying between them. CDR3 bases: TGTGCCAGCAGCCCGCCGGGGAGCTCCTACAATGAGCAGTTCTTC. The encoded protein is CASSPPGSSYNEQFF.

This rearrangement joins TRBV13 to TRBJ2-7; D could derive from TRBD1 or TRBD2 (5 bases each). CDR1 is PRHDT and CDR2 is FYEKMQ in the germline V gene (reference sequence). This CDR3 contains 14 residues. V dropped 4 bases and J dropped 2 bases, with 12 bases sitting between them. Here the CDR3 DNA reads TGTGCCAGCAGCTGGGGACCGACAACCTACGAGCAGTACTTC. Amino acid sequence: CASSWGPTTYEQYF.

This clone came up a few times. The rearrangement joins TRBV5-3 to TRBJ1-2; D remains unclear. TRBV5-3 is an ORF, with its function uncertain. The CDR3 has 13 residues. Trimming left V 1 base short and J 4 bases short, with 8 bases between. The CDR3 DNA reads TGTGCCAGAAGCTTGTCGATTTCCTATGGCTACACCTTC. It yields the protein CARSLSISYGYTF.

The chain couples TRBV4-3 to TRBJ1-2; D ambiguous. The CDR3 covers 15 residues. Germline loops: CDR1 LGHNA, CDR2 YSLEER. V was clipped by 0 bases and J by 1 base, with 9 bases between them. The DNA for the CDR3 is TGCGCCAGCAGCCAAGAGGCCTCCATTAACTATGGCTACACCTTC. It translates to CASSQEASINYGYTF.

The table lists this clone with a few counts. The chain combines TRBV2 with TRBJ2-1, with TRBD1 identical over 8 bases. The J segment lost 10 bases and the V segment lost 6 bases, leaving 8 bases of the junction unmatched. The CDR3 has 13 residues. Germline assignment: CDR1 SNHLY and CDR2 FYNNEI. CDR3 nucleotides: TGTGCCAGCAGCATCTATTGGGACAGGGAGCAGTTCTTC. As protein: CASSIYWDREQFF.

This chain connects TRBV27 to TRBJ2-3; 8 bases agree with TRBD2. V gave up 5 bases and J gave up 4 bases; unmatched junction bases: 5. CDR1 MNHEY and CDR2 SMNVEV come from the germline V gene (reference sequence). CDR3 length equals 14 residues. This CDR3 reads CASSVSGTSDTQYF. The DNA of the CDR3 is TGTGCCAGCAGTGTTAGCGGGACATCAGATACGCAGTATTTT.

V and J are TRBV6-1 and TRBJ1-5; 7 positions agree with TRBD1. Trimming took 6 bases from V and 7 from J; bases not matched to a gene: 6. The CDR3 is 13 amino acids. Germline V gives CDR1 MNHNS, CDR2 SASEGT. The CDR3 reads CASSADRDQPQHF. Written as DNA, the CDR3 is TGTGCCAGCAGCGCAGACAGGGACCAGCCCCAGCATTTT.

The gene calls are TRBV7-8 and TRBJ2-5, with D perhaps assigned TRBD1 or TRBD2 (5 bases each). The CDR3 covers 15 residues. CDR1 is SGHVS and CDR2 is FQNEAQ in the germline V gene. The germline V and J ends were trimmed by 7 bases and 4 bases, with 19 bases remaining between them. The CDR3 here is CASIAGDHSPETQYF. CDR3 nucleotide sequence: TGTGCCAGCATCGCCGGGGACCACAGTCCAGAGACCCAGTACTTC.

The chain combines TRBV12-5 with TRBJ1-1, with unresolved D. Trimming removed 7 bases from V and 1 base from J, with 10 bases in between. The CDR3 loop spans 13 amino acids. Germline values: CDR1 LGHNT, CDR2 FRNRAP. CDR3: CASVGPRNTEAFF. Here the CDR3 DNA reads TGTGCTAGTGTCGGACCGCGGAACACTGAAGCTTTCTTT.

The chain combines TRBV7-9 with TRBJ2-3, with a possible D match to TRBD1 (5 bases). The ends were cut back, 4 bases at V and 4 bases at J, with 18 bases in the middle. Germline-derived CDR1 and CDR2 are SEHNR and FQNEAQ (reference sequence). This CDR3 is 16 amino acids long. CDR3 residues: CASSSERWQGPDTQYF. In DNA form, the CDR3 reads TGTGCCAGCAGCTCGGAACGTTGGCAGGGCCCAGATACGCAGTATTTT.

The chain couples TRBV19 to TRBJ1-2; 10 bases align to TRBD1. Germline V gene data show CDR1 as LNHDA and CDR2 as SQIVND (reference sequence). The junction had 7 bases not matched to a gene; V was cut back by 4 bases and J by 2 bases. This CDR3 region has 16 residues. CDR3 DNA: TGTGCCAGTAGTAACCCCCGGACAGGGGGGAACTATGGCTACACCTTC. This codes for CASSNPRTGGNYGYTF.

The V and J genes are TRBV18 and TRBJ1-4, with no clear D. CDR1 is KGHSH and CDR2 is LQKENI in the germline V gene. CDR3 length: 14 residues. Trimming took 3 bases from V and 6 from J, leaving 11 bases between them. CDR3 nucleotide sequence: TGTGCCAGCTCACCTGGGAGGGCAGATGAAAAACTGTTTTTT. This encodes CASSPGRADEKLFF.